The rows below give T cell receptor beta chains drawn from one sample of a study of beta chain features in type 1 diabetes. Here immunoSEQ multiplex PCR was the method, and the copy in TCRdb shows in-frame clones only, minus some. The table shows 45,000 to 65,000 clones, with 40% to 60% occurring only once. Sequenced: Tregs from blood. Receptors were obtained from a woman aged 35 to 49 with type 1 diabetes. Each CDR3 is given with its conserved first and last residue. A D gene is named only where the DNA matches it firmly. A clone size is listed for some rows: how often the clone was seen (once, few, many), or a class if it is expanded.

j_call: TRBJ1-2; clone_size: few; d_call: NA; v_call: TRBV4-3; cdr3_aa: CASSQEVQGYGYTF; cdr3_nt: TGCGCCAGCAGCCAAGAGGTCCAGGGGTATGGCTACACCTTC
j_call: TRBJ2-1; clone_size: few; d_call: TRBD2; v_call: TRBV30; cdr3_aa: CAWSLGGTEQFF; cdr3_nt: TGTGCCTGGAGTTTGGGAGGGACTGAGCAGTTCTTC
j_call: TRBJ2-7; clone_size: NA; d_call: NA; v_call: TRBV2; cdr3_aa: CASREQGLSYEQYF; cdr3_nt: TGTGCCAGCAGGGAACAGGGCCTCTCCTACGAGCAGTACTTC
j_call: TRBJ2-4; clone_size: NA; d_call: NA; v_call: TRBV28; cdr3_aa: CASSFWTPIAKNIQYF; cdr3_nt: TGTGCCAGCAGTTTTTGGACACCTATAGCCAAAAACATTCAGTACTTC
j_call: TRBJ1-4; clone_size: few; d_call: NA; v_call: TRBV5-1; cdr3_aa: CASSLMAGEEKLFF; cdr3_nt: TGCGCCAGCAGCTTGATGGCAGGGGAGGAAAAACTGTTTTTT
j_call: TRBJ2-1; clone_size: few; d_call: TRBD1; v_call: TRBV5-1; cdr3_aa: CASTAGSGTGNYNEQFF; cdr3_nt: TGCGCCAGCACTGCCGGTTCCGGGACAGGCAACTACAATGAGCAGTTCTTC
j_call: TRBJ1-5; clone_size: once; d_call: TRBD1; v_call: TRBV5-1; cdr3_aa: CASSRRGGQPQHF; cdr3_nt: TGCGCCAGCAGCCGAAGAGGGGGCCAGCCCCAGCATTTT
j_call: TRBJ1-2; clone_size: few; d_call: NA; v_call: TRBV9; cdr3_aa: CASSRGNYGYTF; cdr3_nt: TGTGCCAGCAGCAGGGGTAACTATGGCTACACCTTC
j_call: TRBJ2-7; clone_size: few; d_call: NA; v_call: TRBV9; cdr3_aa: CASSVGGQPYEQYF; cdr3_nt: TGTGCCAGCAGCGTAGGAGGACAACCTTACGAGCAGTACTTC
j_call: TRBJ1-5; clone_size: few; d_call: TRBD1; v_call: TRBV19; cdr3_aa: CASTYNRGSGNQPQHF; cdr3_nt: TGTGCCAGTACATATAACAGGGGAAGTGGCAATCAGCCCCAGCATTTT
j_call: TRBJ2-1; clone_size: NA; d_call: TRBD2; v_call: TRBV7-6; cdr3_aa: CASSPWGGRAYNEQFF; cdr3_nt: TGTGCCAGCAGCCCATGGGGCGGGAGGGCCTATAATGAGCAGTTCTTC
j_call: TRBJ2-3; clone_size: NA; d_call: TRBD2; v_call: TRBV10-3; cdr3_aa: CAITRTGTSPTDTQYF; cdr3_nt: TGTGCCATCACGCGAACCGGGACTAGCCCCACAGATACGCAGTATTTT
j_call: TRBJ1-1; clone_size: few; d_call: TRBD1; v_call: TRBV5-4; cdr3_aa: CASSASTGVDTEAFF; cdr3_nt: TGTGCCAGCAGCGCCTCGACAGGGGTAGACACTGAAGCTTTCTTT
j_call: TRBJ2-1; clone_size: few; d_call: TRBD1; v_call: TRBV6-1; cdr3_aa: CASKPGQGRNEQFF; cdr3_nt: TGTGCCAGCAAGCCGGGACAGGGGAGGAATGAGCAGTTCTTC
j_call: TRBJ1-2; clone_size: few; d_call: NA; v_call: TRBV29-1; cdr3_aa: CSVVRVDYGYTF; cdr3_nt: TGCAGCGTTGTGAGGGTAGACTATGGCTACACCTTC
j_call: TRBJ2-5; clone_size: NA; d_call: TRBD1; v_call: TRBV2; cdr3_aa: CAGTGTGYGTQYF; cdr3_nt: TGTGCCGGTACCGGGACAGGCTACGGGACCCAGTACTTC
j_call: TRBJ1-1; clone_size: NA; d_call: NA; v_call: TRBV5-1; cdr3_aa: CASSLGAGAGAEAFF; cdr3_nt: TGCGCCAGCAGCTTAGGTGCGGGGGCCGGTGCTGAAGCTTTCTTT
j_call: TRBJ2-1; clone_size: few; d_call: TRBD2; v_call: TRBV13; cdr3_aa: CASSLNGLAGYNEQFF; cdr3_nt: TGTGCCAGCAGCTTAAATGGGTTAGCGGGGTACAATGAGCAGTTCTTC
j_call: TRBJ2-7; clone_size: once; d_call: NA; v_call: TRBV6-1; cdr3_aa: CASRAPDRYEQYF; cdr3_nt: TGTGCCAGCAGGGCCCCCGACAGGTACGAGCAGTACTTC
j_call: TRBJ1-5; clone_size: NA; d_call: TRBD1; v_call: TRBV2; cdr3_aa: CASSEDRGYQPQHF; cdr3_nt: TGTGCCAGCAGTGAAGACAGGGGTTATCAGCCCCAGCATTTT
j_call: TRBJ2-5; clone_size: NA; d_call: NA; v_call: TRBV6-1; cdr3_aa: CASKRFQETQYF; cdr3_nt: TGTGCCAGCAAACGGTTTCAAGAGACCCAGTACTTC
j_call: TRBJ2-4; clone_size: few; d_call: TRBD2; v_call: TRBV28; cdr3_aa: CASSPAGVKNIQYF; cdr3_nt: TGTGCCAGCAGTCCAGCGGGAGTCAAAAACATTCAGTACTTC
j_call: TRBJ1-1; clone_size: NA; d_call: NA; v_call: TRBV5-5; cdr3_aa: CASSQGRANTEAFF; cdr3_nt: TGTGCCAGCAGCCAGGGGAGGGCGAACACTGAAGCTTTCTTT
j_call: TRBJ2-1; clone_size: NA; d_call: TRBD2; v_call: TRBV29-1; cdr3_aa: CSVPGLAGGLSYNEQFF; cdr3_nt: TGCAGCGTTCCGGGACTAGCGGGGGGCCTCTCCTACAATGAGCAGTTCTTC